The 24 T cell receptor beta chains in this list originate from one sample, sequenced in a study of T cell changes during pregnancy in multiple sclerosis. Sequenced by immunoSEQ multiplex PCR; TCRdb stores in-frame clones only, minus some. Of tens of thousands of clones listed, about 90% are singletons. This sample comprised peripheral blood, obtained in the third trimester of pregnancy. All receptors come from a female donor in good health, enrolled as a control in a pregnancy study.

This chain connects TRBV28 to TRBJ1-4; D is uncertain. V lost 4 bases to trimming and J lost 5 bases, with 8 bases between them. Germline values: CDR1 MDHEN, CDR2 SYDVKM. The CDR3 is 13 residues long. DNA for the CDR3: TGTGCCAGCAGTTCGGGTCAAAATGAAAAACTGTTTTTT. Protein: CASSSGQNEKLFF. The complete variable domain, with remaining parts taken from reference TRBV28 and TRBJ1-4, reads DVKVTQSSRYLVKRTGEKVFLECVQDMDHENMFWYRQDPGLGLRLIYFSYDVKMKEKGDIPEGYSVSREKKERFSLILESASTNQTSMYLCASSSGQNEKLFFGSGTQLSVL.

In DNA, the CDR3 is TGTGCCAGCAGTTACGAATTAGGAATTTCGGGCTATGGCTACACCTTC. Its protein is CASSYELGISGYGYTF. The chain links TRBV6-5 to TRBJ1-2; D not certain. This CDR3 has 16 residues. V was shortened by 2 bases and J by 4 bases, with 17 bases between the two germline ends. Germline V gene sequence: CDR1 MNHEY, CDR2 SVGAGI.

The rearrangement joins TRBV27 to TRBJ2-7, with 15 bases that match TRBD2. V lost 4 bases to trimming and J lost 1 base; unmatched junction nucleotides: 8. Germline CDR1 reads MNHEY; CDR2 reads SMNVEV (reference sequence). The CDR3 covers 18 residues. The CDR3 loop is CASSYPRTSGRESYEQYF. The CDR3 region has the DNA TGTGCCAGCAGTTACCCCAGGACTAGCGGGAGGGAATCCTACGAGCAGTACTTC.

This clone was seen a handful of times. This chain joins TRBV19 and TRBJ1-5, with D uncertain. The V end lost 1 base, the J end lost 8 bases, and 9 bases lay between the germline ends. Germline CDR1 reads LNHDA; CDR2 reads SQIVND (reference sequence). This CDR3 has 13 residues. CDR3 region: CASSIVWQEPQHF. For the CDR3, the DNA is TGTGCCAGTAGTATAGTTTGGCAGGAGCCCCAGCATTTT.

The V gene is TRBV19, the J gene TRBJ2-1; maybe TRBD2 (7 bases). The germline V and J ends were trimmed by 3 bases and 10 bases, with 16 bases remaining between them. The CDR3 covers 14 residues. Germline CDR1 and CDR2: LNHDA and SQIVND (reference sequence). The CDR3 nucleotides read TGTGCCAGTAGTATGAGGGGGAGGGGAGAAGAGCAGTTCTTC. Residues: CASSMRGRGEEQFF.

The rearrangement joins TRBV5-4 to TRBJ2-1; 10 bases line up with TRBD2. Per germline, CDR1 SGHNT and CDR2 YYREEE (reference sequence). The length of the CDR3 is 16 residues. With 0 bases clipped from V and 2 bases from J, the junction kept 2 bases outside the gene matches. CDR3 coding DNA: TGTGCCAGCAGCTTGGCTAGCGGGAGAACCTACAATGAGCAGTTCTTC. Translating it yields CASSLASGRTYNEQFF.

V gene TRBV5-4 combines with J gene TRBJ2-7; 7 nucleotides match TRBD1. V lost 4 bases to trimming and J lost 2 bases; unmatched junction nucleotides: 9. Per the germline V gene, CDR1 is SGHNT and CDR2 is YYREEE (reference sequence). This CDR3 is built from 15 residues. CDR3 region: CASSTGTDFTYEQYF. The CDR3 DNA is TGTGCCAGCAGCACTGGGACAGACTTCACCTACGAGCAGTACTTC.

This clone appeared a single time. The CDR3 DNA follows: TGTGCCAGTAGTCGGCCTAGCGGTTACAATGAGCAGTTCTTC. Its protein product is CASSRPSGYNEQFF. This chain links TRBV19 with TRBJ2-1; 7 nucleotides agree with TRBD2. The CDR3 length is 14 residues. Germline V gene sequence: CDR1 LNHDA, CDR2 SQIVND (reference sequence). With 5 bases clipped from V and 4 bases from J, the junction kept 5 bases outside the gene matches.

This clone was seen just once. The chain couples TRBV5-4 to TRBJ2-5; 11 bases fit TRBD1. V was pared by 5 bases and J by 5 bases, with 8 bases of the junction left unmatched. Germline V gene sequence: CDR1 SGHNT, CDR2 YYREEE (reference sequence). CDR3 size: 15 residues. In DNA form, the CDR3 reads TGTGCCAGCAGTCGGACAGGGGGCGCAGGGGAGACCCAGTACTTC. Its protein product is CASSRTGGAGETQYF. Full variable domain (remainder filled in from reference TRBV5-4 and TRBJ2-5): ETGVTQSPTHLIKTRGQQVTLRCSSQSGHNTVSWYQQALGQGPQFIFQYYREEENGRGNFPPRFSGLQFPNYSSELNVNALELDDSALYLCASSRTGGAGETQYFGPGTRLLVL.

V usage is TRBV28 and J usage is TRBJ2-1; D ambiguous. Trimming cost V 2 bases and J 3 bases, with 2 bases left between them. The CDR3 is 12 residues long. Germline values: CDR1 MDHEN, CDR2 SYDVKM. The CDR3 DNA follows: TGTGCCAGCAGTTTACTCTACAATGAGCAGTTCTTC. As protein: CASSLLYNEQFF.

The V and J genes are TRBV18 and TRBJ1-1; 9 bases are a match to TRBD1. CDR1 is KGHSH and CDR2 is LQKENI in the germline V gene. The CDR3 loop spans 16 amino acids. The junction had 5 bases not matched to a gene; V was cut back by 0 bases and J by 3 bases. Written as DNA, the CDR3 is TGTGCCAGCTCACCACCGAGACAGGGGGGACACACTGAAGCTTTCTTT. Translating gives CASSPPRQGGHTEAFF.

The chain links TRBV2 to TRBJ1-5; D unresolved. This CDR3 is 13 amino acids long. From germline, CDR1 is SNHLY and CDR2 FYNNEI. V lost 4 bases, J lost 3 bases, and 7 bases lay in between. CDR3 DNA sequence: TGTGCCAGCAGTGGGGCTCCCAATCAGCCCCAGCATTTT. Amino acids: CASSGAPNQPQHF. The whole variable domain, filled in from reference TRBV2 and TRBJ1-5, reads EPEVTQTPSHQVTQMGQEVILRCVPISNHLYFYWYRQILGQKVEFLVSFYNNEISEKSEIFDDQFSVERPDGSNFTLKIRSTKLEDSAMYFCASSGAPNQPQHFGDGTRLSIL.

The chain couples TRBV6-5 to TRBJ1-1; D uncertain. V was cut by 4 bases and J by 5 bases, with 17 bases left in between. CDR3 length: 15 residues. Per the germline V gene, CDR1 is MNHEY and CDR2 is SVGAGI. The CDR3 bases are TGTGCCAGCAGTTTAATTACCGACCCGAGGACTGAAGCTTTCTTT. Its translation: CASSLITDPRTEAFF.

V usage is TRBV10-3 and J usage is TRBJ1-3; 8 nucleotides line up with TRBD1. In germline, CDR1 is ENHRY, CDR2 SYGVKD. V trimming: 0 bases; J trimming: 4 bases; junction bases outside the gene matches: 5. CDR3 length: 16 residues. The CDR3 protein is CAISESGRGQGNTIYF. The CDR3 DNA follows: TGTGCCATCAGTGAGTCGGGCAGGGGGCAAGGAAACACCATATATTTT.

The chain is built from TRBV5-1 and TRBJ2-4; TRBD2 matches 7 bases. With V trimmed by 0 bases and J by 5 bases, 5 bases remained unmatched. The germline V gene has CDR1 SGHRS and CDR2 YFSETQ. The CDR3 sequence is 15 residues long. The DNA for the CDR3 is TGCGCCAGCAGCTTGGGGGCGGGAGTCGAAAACATTCAGTACTTC. This gives the protein CASSLGAGVENIQYF.

The CDR3 here is CASSFPGHTSQETQYF. In DNA, the CDR3 is TGTGCCAGCAGTTTTCCAGGGCATACCAGTCAAGAGACCCAGTACTTC. The V call is TRBV28, the J call TRBJ2-5; D is possibly TRBD1 (5 bases). Germline V CDR1 and CDR2: MDHEN, SYDVKM. Trimming cost V 3 bases and J 2 bases, with 16 bases left between them. The CDR3 covers 16 residues.

The V gene is TRBV5-6, the J gene TRBJ2-5; 8 bases are a match to TRBD1. In germline, CDR1 is SGHDT, CDR2 YYEEEE. This CDR3 is built from 14 residues. Trimming cost V 4 bases and J 3 bases; bases outside gene matches: 5. CDR3 in amino acids: CASSALTGEETQYF. The CDR3 DNA follows: TGTGCCAGCAGCGCCCTGACAGGGGAAGAGACCCAGTACTTC.

This chain connects TRBV28 to TRBJ2-7, with a tentative D call TRBD1 (6 bases). Germline V gives CDR1 MDHEN, CDR2 SYDVKM. V was trimmed by 7 bases and J by 2 bases, leaving 15 bases between them. The CDR3 runs to 14 residues. The CDR3: CASTGHRDTYEQYF. The DNA for the CDR3 is TGTGCCAGCACCGGACACCGGGACACCTACGAGCAGTACTTC.

V and J are TRBV7-6 and TRBJ1-1; D not resolved. This CDR3 has 15 residues. V was pared by 1 base and J by 0 bases, with 9 bases between. Germline loops: CDR1 SGHVS, CDR2 FNYEAQ. The CDR3 DNA follows: TGTGCCAGCAGCTTAGGGGCGAACATGAACACTGAAGCTTTCTTT. It translates to CASSLGANMNTEAFF.

The chain combines TRBV5-4 with TRBJ1-1, with unresolved D. Trimming removed 2 bases from V and 0 bases from J, with 8 bases in between. Germline V gene sequence: CDR1 SGHNT, CDR2 YYREEE (reference sequence). This CDR3 has 14 amino acids. The CDR3 reads CASSFSTVNTEAFF. CDR3 DNA: TGTGCCAGCAGCTTTTCTACAGTGAACACTGAAGCTTTCTTT.

The rearrangement joins TRBV5-6 to TRBJ2-5; D possibly corresponds to TRBD1 (6 bases). The CDR3 has 16 residues. V shed 0 bases and J shed 4 bases, with 16 bases lying between them. Germline loops: CDR1 SGHDT, CDR2 YYEEEE. CDR3: CASSLDWVSRGETQYF. In nucleotides, the CDR3 is TGTGCCAGCAGCTTGGACTGGGTCTCCAGGGGAGAGACCCAGTACTTC. The whole variable domain, filled in from reference TRBV5-6 and TRBJ2-5, reads DAGVTQSPTHLIKTRGQQVTLRCSPKSGHDTVSWYQQALGQGPQFIFQYYEEEERQRGNFPDRFSGHQFPNYSSELNVNALLLGDSALYLCASSLDWVSRGETQYFGPGTRLLVL.

The chain joins TRBV19 to TRBJ1-2; tentatively, D is TRBD1 (6 bases). The CDR3 runs 14 residues. Germline assignment: CDR1 LNHDA and CDR2 SQIVND (reference sequence). V was clipped by 5 bases and J by 5 bases, with 15 bases between them. The DNA for the CDR3 is TGTGCCAGTAGTTTAACGGACAGACCTTATGGCTACACCTTC. Its translation: CASSLTDRPYGYTF.

The chain is built from TRBV25-1 and TRBJ2-4; 8 nucleotides align to TRBD1. Germline V gene sequence: CDR1 MGHDK, CDR2 SYGVNS. J lost 3 bases, V lost 4 bases, and 5 bases had no gene match. The CDR3 loop spans 15 amino acids. The CDR3 loop reads CASSVQTGVKNIQYF. The CDR3 coding sequence is TGTGCCAGCAGTGTTCAGACAGGGGTCAAAAACATTCAGTACTTC.

This chain links TRBV4-1 with TRBJ1-2; the D gene is possibly TRBD1 (6 bases). V lost 6 bases and J lost 2, with 13 bases in between. This CDR3 has 14 amino acids. CDR1 and CDR2 from the germline V gene are MGHRA and YSYEKL. The CDR3 protein is CASRGAGGNYGYTF. CDR3 coding DNA: TGCGCCAGCAGGGGGGCGGGGGGGAACTATGGCTACACCTTC.